Below, one T cell receptor (beta chain) is given with its context. The antigen it recognizes is unknown. No base quality information exists; no much larger clone differs at one position. The CDR3 regions of human TCRbeta chains were analyzed by immunosequencing. On the authors' methods: TCRs in the repertoires were compared against a reference library of SARS-CoV-2-specific TCRs that had been generated with the MIRA antigen-specificity platform. Breadth was defined as the fraction of unique TCRs that were SARS-CoV-2-associated, and depth was defined as the fraction of total T cells that were SARS-CoV-2-associated. Each spike-specific TCR was assigned to its reactive spike region and to a CD4 or CD8 class using the MIRA data. Log10-transformed breadth and depth values were compared by one-way ANOVA with Sidak's multiple comparisons tests. TCRdb provides this immuneACCESS table in a form limited to in-frame rearrangements. Some clones are lacking; in checked studies, under half of them reflect an unresolved V gene, and why the rest are absent is not known. V, J and clone size are those of that table, while D and trimming were read from the DNA. A total of roughly 150,000 clones appear in this sample, about 91% of them only once. The ten largest clones capture around 3.4% of the sample.

According to the study, the label for this sample's time point signals: baseline before first vaccination. The sample's treatment or condition label, in plain terms: meningococcal conjugate vaccine given as trial control. The vaccinee samples were drawn from two UK trials, COV001 and COV002, one of which was a single-blind randomized controlled phase 2/3 trial testing AZD1222 (ChAdOx1 nCoV-19) in healthy adults. Trial participant PBMC samples were collected at day 0 and day 28 after the second dose for TCRbeta chain sequencing. This specimen belongs to a study of T cell responses to AZD1222 COVID-19 vaccine (dated by TCRdb to the early 2020s). Study-level background: A total of about 250 trial participants underwent TCR sequencing, of whom more than 200 had received two doses of AZD1222 and approximately 25 had received two doses of the MenACWY control vaccine. Trial participants were enrolled by age into 18-55, 56-69 and 70-plus year subgroups, with about 150, 27 and 61 TCR-sequenced participants respectively. Overall results and qualifications from the work: The 56-69-year group was small, and its depth increase did not reach significance, likely because of low power. Because no day 14 peak-response samples were available, repertoires were characterized only after the peak T cell response. Most participants were white British and females outnumbered males, and the authors suggested that clonal diversity may have been underestimated. Only 5 to 7 AZD1222 recipients were SARS-CoV-2 seropositive at baseline, limiting conclusions about previously exposed vaccinees. The whole spike protein was spanned by vaccine-associated CD4 TCRs, and dominant responses were seen in regions 160-218 and 743-854. Reportedly, almost half of the unique spike-specific TCRs recognized epitopes lying outside the regions that are mutated in the B.1.351 and B.1.1.7 variants. After two AZD1222 doses, both the breadth and the depth of spike-specific TCRs were significantly higher than at day 0 and than in MenACWY recipients.

V sheds 3 bases and J sheds 0 bases, leaving 9 bases between their ends. For CDR1 and CDR2, the germline V gene lists KGHSH and LQKENI. The CDR3 measures 14 amino acids from cysteine to phenylalanine. Just the 42-base CDR3 DNA is kept, in frame starting at base 1. The rearranged chain carries TRBV18 and TRBJ2-7; the D segment cannot be called with confidence. The sequences come from peripheral blood, collected on day 0 of MenACWY control vaccination. The TCR sequence derives from an adult in good health. The CDR3 protein sequence reads: CASSPQVSSYEQYF. The sequenced DNA is TGTGCCAGCTCACCCCAGGTGAGCTCCTACGAGCAGTACTTC. Reference TRBV18 and TRBJ2-7 genes cover what lies past the CDR3, so the full variable domain is NAGVMQNPRHLVRRRGQEARLRCSPMKGHSHVYWYRQLPEEGLKFMVYLQKENIIDESGMPKERFSAEFPKEGPSILRIQQVVRGDSAAYFCASSPQVSSYEQYFGPGTRLTVT.